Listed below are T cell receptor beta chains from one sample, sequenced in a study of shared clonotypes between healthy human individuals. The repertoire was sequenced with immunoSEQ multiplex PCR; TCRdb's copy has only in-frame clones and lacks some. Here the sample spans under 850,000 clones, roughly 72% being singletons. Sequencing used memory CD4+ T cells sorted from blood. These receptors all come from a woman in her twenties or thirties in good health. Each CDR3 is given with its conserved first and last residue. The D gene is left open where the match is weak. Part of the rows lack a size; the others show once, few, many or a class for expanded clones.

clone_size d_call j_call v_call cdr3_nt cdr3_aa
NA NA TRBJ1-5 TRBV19 TGTGCCAGTAGTTCGGACAGACGAACGCGCAATCAGCCCCAGCATTTT CASSSDRRTRNQPQHF
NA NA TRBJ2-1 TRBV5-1 TGCGCCAGCAGCTTGGCGGCGGGTGGGGACTACAATGAGCAGTTCTTC CASSLAAGGDYNEQFF
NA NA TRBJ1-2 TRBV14 TGTGCCAGCAGCCAATTTCAGATAAAATGGGGCCAATATGGCTACACCTTC CASSQFQIKWGQYGYTF
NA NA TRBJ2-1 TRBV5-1 TGCGCCAGCAGCTTGGGTGGCGGGGTCACCTACAATGAGCAGTTCTTC CASSLGGGVTYNEQFF
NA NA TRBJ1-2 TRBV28 TGTGCCAGCGGACTATATCAGGGGACGTCGGATGGCTACACCTTC CASGLYQGTSDGYTF
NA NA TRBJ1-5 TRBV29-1 TGCAGCGTTGCAGAGGGTCTAGGGGGTCAGCCCCAGCATTTT CSVAEGLGGQPQHF
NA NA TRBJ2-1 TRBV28 TGTGCCAGCAGTCTCTCCTTGGAGGGAGGCAATGAGCAGTTCTTC CASSLSLEGGNEQFF
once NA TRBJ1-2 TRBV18 TGTGCCAGCTCACCACGTGTGGGGGGGAACTATGGCTACACCTTC CASSPRVGGNYGYTF
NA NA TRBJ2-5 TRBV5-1 TGCGCCAGCAGCTATCAAGACAGGCCACAAGAGACCCAGTACTTC CASSYQDRPQETQYF
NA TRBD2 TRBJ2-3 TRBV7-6 TGTGCCAGCAGCTTATTGGCGGGAGGAGGAACAGATACGCAGTATTTT CASSLLAGGGTDTQYF
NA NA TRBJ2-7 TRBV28 TGTGCCAGCAGGCGGGCCGCCGGCGAGCAGTACTTC CASRRAAGEQYF
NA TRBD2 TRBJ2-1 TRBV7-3 TGTGCCAGCAGCCCCGGGACTAGCGTAAGAAATGAGCAGTTCTTC CASSPGTSVRNEQFF
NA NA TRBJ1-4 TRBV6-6 TGTGCCGCAGGACGGGACCTGTATGAAAAACTGTTTTTT CAAGRDLYEKLFF
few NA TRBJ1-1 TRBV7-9 TGTGCCAGCAGCATAAACACTGAAGCTTTCTTT CASSINTEAFF
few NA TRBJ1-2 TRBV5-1 TGCGCCAGCAGCCCAGACGGCGGCTATGGCTACACCTTC CASSPDGGYGYTF
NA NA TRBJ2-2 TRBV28 TGTGCCAGCAGGGAACAGGGTGACACCGGGGAGCTGTTTTTT CASREQGDTGELFF
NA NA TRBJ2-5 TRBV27 TGTGCCAGCGGCCCTACGGGAGCGGCAGAGACCCAGTACTTC CASGPTGAAETQYF
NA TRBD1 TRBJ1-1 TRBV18 TGTGCCAGCTCACCACAGGGGGCGAGGGCTGAAGCTTTCTTT CASSPQGARAEAFF
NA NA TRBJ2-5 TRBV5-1 TGCGCCAGCAGCCTTAATCCGGGAGCCGAAGAGACCCAGTACTTC CASSLNPGAEETQYF
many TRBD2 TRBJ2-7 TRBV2 TGTGCCAGCAGATCCCTAGCGGGACGCACGGACGAGCAGTACTTC CASRSLAGRTDEQYF
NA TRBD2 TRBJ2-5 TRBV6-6 TGTGCCAGCAGTTCCCAGGGAGGGGATTGGGAGACCCAGTACTTC CASSSQGGDWETQYF
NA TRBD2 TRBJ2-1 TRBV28 TGTGCCAGCAGTTTATTGACTAGCGGGAGCGGTGGTGAGCAGTTCTTC CASSLLTSGSGGEQFF
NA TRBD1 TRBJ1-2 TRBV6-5 TGTGCCAGCAGAAGGACAGGAAATGGCTACACCTTC CASRRTGNGYTF
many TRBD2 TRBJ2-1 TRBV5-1 TGCGCCAGCAGCTTGTCCGGGACTAGCGGGGGGTCTGAGCAGTTCTTC CASSLSGTSGGSEQFF
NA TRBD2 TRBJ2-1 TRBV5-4 TGTGCCAGCAGCTTGGGGCTAGCGGGAGGGGTTTACAATGAGCAGTTCTTC CASSLGLAGGVYNEQFF
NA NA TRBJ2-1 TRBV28 TGTGCCAGCAGTGGGGCCAGAGCAGGCAATGAGCAGTTCTTC CASSGARAGNEQFF
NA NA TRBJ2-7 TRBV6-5 TGTGCCAGCAGCCGAGGGGCAAGACCCTACGAGCAGTACTTC CASSRGARPYEQYF
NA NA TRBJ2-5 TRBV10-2 TGCGCCAGCACAACGGTCATGGGGGAGACCCAGTACTTC CASTTVMGETQYF
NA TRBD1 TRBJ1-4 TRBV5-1 TGCGCCAGCAGAGTGACAGGGATGCTGCCGACTAATGAAAAACTGTTTTTT CASRVTGMLPTNEKLFF
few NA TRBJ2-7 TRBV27 TGTGCCAGCAGAAAAGCCGATTCCTACGAGCAGTACTTC CASRKADSYEQYF